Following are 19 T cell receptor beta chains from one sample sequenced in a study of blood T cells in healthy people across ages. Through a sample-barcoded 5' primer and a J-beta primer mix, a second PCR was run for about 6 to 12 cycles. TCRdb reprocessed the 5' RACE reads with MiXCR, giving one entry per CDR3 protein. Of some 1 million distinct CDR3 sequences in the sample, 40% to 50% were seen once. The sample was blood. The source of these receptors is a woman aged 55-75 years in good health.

CDR3 sequence reads: CASRDWTGNYGYTF. CDR3 in DNA: TGTGCCAGCAGGGACTGGACAGGGAATTATGGCTACACCTTC. The chain carries TRBV6-5 and TRBJ1-2; the match to TRBD1 covers 8 bases. Germline CDR1 and CDR2: MNHEY and SVGAGI. The length of the CDR3 is 14 residues. J gave up 5 bases and V 6 bases, and 8 bases lay outside the gene matches.

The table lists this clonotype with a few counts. The CDR3 DNA reads TGTGCCAGCAGCTTAGGGACTAGCGGGAGTGTGCAGTTCTTC. It yields the protein CASSLGTSGSVQFF. The V gene is TRBV7-3, the J gene TRBJ2-1; 14 nucleotides line up with TRBD2. The CDR3 is made up of 14 amino acids. V lost 2 bases, J lost 12 bases, and 3 bases stayed unmatched. Looked up from germline, CDR1 is SGHTA and CDR2 is FQGTGA.

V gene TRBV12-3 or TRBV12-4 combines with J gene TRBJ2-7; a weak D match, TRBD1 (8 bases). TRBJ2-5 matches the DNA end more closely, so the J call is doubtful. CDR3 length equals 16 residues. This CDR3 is CASSSQQGGPLWTQYF. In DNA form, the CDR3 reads TGTGCCAGCAGTAGCCAACAGGGGGGGCCTTTGTGGACCCAGTACTTC.

This chain's CDR3 is CASSLGDRGAYGYTF. In nucleotides, the CDR3 is TGTGCCAGCAGTTTGGGAGACAGGGGCGCCTATGGCTACACCTTC. V is TRBV27 and J is TRBJ1-2, with TRBD1 matching 8 bases. Germline lookup yields CDR1 MNHEY and CDR2 SMNVEV (reference sequence). The CDR3 consists of 15 residues. V dropped 3 bases and J dropped 4; count of bases not matched to a gene: 7.

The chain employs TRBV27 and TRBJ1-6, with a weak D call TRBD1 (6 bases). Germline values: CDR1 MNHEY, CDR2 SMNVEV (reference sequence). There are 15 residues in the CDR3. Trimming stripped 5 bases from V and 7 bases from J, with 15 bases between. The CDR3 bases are TGTGCCAGCAGTCGAGACGGGGGCGCCAATTCACCCCTCCACTTT. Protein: CASSRDGGANSPLHF.

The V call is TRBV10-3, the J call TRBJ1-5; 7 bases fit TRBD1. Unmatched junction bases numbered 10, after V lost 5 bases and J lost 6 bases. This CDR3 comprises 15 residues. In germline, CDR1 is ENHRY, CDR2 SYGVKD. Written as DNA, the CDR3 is TGTGCCATCAGTCCCGGGACAGATCACGGTCAGCCCCAGCATTTT. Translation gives CAISPGTDHGQPQHF.

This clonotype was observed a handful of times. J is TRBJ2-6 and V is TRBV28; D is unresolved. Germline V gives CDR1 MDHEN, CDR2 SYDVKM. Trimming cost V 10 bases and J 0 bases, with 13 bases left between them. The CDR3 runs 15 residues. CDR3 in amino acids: CATQPAISGANVLTF. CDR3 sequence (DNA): TGTGCCACCCAACCCGCGATCTCTGGGGCCAACGTCCTGACTTTC.

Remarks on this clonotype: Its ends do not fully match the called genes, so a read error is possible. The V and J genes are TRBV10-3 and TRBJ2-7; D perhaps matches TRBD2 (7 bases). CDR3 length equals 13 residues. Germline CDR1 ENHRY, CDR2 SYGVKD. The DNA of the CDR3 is TGTGCCATCAGTGATCTGGGGGCGGGGGAGCGGTACTTC. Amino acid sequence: CAISDLGAGERYF.

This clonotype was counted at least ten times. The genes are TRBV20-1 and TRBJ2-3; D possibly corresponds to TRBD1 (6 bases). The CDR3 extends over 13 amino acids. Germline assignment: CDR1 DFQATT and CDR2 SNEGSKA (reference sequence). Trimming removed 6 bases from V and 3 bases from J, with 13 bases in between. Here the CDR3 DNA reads TGCAGTGCAAATCAGGGGAGTACAGATACGCAGTATTTT. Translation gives CSANQGSTDTQYF.

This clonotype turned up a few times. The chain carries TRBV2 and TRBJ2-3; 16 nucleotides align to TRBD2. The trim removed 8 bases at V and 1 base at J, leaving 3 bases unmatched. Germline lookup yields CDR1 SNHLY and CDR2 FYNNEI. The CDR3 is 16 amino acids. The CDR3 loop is CASQGLAGGGTDTQYF. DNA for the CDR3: TGTGCCAGCCAGGGACTAGCGGGAGGGGGCACAGATACGCAGTATTTT.

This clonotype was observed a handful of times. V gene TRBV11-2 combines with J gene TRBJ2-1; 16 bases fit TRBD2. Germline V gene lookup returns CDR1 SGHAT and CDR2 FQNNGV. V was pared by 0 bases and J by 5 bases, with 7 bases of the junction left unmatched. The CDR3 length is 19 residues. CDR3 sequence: CASSLDVGLAGGPNNEQFF. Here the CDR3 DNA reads TGTGCCAGCAGCTTAGATGTGGGACTAGCGGGAGGGCCCAACAATGAGCAGTTCTTC.

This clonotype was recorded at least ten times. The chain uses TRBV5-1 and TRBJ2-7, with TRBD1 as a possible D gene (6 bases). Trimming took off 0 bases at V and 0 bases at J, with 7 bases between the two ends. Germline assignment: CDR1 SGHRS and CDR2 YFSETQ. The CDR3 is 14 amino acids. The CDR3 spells CASSLVGGSYEQYF. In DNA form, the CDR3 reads TGCGCCAGCAGCTTGGTAGGGGGCTCCTACGAGCAGTACTTC. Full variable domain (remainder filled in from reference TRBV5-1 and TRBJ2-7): KAGVTQTPRYLIKTRGQQVTLSCSPISGHRSVSWYQQTPGQGLQFLFEYFSETQRNKGNFPGRFSGRQFSNSRSEMNVSTLELGDSALYLCASSLVGGSYEQYFGPGTRLTVT.

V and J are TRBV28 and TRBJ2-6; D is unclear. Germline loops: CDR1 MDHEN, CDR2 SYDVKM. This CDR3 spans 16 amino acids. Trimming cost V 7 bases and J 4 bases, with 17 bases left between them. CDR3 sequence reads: CASTKPRVDGANVLTF. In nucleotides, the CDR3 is TGTGCCAGCACCAAACCTAGGGTGGACGGGGCCAACGTCCTGACTTTC.

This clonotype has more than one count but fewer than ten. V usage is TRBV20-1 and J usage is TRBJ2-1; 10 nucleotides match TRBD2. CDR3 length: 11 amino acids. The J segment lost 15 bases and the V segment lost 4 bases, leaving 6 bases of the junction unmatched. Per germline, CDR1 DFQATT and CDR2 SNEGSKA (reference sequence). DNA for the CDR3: TGCAGTGCTACTAGCGGGAGTGTTCCGTTCTTC. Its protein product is CSATSGSVPFF.

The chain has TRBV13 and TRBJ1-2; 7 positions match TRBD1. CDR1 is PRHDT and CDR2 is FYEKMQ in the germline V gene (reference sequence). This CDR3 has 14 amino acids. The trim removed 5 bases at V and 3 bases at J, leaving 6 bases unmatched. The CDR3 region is CASSNRGGDYGYTF. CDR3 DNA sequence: TGTGCCAGCAGCAACAGGGGAGGAGACTATGGCTACACCTTC.

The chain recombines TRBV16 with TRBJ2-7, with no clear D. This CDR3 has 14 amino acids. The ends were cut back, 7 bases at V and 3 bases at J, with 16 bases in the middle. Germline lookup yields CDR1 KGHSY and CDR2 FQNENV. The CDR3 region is CASNQERRSYEQYF. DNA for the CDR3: TGTGCCAGCAACCAGGAACGACGGAGCTACGAGCAGTACTTC.

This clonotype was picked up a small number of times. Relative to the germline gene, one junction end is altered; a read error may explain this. CDR3 loop: CASRLPGDSQYF. CDR3 sequence (DNA): TGTGCCAGCAGATTGCCGGGAGATTCGCAGTATTTT. The chain employs TRBV12-3 or TRBV12-4 and TRBJ2-3, with D possibly TRBD2 on 6 matching bases. This CDR3 has 12 amino acids.

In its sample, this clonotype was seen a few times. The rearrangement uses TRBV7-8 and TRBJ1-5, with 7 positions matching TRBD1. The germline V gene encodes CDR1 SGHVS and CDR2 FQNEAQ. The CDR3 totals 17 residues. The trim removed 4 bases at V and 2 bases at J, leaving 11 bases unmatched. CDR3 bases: TGTGCCAGCAGCTCCTCTGAGACAGGGAAGGGCAATCAGCCCCAGCATTTT. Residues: CASSSSETGKGNQPQHF.

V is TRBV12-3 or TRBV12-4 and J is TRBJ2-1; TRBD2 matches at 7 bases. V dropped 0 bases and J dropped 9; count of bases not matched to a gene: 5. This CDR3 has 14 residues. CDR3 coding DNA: TGTGCCAGCAGTTTAGCTGTAGGGGAGGGTGAGCAGTTCTTC. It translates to CASSLAVGEGEQFF.